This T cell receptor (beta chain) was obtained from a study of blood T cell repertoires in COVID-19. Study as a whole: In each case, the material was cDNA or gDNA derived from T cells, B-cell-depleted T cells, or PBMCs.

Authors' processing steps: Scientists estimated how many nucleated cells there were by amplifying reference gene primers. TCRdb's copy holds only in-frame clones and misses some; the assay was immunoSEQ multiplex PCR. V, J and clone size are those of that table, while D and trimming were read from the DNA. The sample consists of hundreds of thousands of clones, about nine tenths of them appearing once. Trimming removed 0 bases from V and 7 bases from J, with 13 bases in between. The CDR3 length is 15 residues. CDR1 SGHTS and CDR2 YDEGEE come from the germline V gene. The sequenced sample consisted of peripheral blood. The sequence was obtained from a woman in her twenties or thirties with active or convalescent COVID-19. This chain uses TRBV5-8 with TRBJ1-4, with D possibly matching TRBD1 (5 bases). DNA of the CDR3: TGTGCCAGCAGCTTGGTCGAAGGGGTGGGTGAAAAACTGTTTTTT. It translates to CASSLVEGVGEKLFF.